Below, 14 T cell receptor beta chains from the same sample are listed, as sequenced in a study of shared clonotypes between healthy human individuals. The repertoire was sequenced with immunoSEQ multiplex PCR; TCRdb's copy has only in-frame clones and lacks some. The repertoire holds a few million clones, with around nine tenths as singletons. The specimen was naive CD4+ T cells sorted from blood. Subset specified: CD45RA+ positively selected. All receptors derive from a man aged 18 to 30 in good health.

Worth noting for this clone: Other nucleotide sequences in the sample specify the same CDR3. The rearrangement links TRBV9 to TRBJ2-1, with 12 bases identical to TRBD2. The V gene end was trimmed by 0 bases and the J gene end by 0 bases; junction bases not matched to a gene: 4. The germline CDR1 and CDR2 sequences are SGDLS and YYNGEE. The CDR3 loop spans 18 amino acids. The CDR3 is CASSVGLAGASSYNEQFF. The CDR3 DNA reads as TGTGCCAGCAGCGTAGGACTAGCGGGGGCCAGCTCCTACAATGAGCAGTTCTTC.

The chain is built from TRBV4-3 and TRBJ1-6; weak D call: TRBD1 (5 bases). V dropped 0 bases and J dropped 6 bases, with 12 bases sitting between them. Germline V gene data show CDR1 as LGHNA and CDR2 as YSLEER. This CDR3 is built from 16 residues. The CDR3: CASSQDGAGFNSPLHF. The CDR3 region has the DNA TGCGCCAGCAGCCAAGATGGAGCAGGGTTTAATTCACCCCTCCACTTT.

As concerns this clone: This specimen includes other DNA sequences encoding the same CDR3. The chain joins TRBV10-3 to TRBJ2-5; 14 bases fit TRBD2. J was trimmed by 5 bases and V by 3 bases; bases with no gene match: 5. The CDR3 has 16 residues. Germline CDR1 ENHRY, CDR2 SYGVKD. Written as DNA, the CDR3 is TGTGCCATCAGTGAAGGACTAGCGGGGGGACAGGAGACCCAGTACTTC. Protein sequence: CAISEGLAGGQETQYF.

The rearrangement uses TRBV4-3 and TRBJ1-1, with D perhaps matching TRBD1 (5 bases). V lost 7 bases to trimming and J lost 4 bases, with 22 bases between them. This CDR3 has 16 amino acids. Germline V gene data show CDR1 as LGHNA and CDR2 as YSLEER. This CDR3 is CASNCGDRAFSTEAFF. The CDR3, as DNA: TGCGCCAGCAATTGCGGGGACCGGGCTTTTAGCACTGAAGCTTTCTTT.

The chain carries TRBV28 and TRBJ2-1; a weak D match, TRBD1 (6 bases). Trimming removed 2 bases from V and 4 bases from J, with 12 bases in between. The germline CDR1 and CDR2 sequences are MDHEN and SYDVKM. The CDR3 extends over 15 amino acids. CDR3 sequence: CASSLTGTSYNEQFF. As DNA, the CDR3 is TGTGCCAGCAGTTTAACCGGGACATCTTACAATGAGCAGTTCTTC.

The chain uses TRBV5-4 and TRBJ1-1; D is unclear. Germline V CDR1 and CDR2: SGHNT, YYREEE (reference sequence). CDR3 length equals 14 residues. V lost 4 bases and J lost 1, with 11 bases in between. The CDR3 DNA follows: TGTGCCAGCAGCAAAGGCCCTGGGAACACTGAAGCTTTCTTT. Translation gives CASSKGPGNTEAFF.

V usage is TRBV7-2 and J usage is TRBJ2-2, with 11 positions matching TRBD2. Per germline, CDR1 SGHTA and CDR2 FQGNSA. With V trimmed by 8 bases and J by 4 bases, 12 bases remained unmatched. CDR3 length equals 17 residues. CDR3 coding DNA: TGTGCCAGCGTAAAGAATGTAGCGGGAGGGAGCACCGGGGAGCTGTTTTTT. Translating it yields CASVKNVAGGSTGELFF.

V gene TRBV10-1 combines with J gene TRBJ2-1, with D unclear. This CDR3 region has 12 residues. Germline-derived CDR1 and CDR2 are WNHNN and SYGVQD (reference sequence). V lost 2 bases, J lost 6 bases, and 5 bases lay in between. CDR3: CASSEGLNEQFF. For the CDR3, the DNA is TGCGCCAGCAGTGAGGGTCTCAATGAGCAGTTCTTC.

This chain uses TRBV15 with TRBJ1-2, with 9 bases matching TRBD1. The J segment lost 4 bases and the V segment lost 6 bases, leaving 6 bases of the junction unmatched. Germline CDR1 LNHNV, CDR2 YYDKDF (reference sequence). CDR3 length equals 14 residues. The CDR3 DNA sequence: TGTGCCACCAGTTCGGACAGGGGCGGCTATGGCTACACCTTC. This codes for CATSSDRGGYGYTF.

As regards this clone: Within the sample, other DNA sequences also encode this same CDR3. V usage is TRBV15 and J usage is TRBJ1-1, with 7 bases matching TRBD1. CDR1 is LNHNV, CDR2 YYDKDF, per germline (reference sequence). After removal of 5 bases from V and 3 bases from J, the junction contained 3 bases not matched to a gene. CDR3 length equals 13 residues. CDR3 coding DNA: TGTGCCACCAGCCGGGGACAGTACACTGAAGCTTTCTTT. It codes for CATSRGQYTEAFF. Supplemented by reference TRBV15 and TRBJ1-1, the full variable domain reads DAMVIQNPRYQVTQFGKPVTLSCSQTLNHNVMYWYQQKSSQAPKLLFHYYDKDFNNEADTPDNFQSRRPNTSFCFLDIRSPGLGDTAMYLCATSRGQYTEAFFGQGTRLTVV.

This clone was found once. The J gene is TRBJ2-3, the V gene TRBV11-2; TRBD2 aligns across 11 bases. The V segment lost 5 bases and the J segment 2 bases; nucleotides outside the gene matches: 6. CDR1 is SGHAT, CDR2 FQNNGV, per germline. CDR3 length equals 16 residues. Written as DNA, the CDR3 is TGTGCCAGCAGCCAACTAGCGGGGGCCCTCACAGATACGCAGTATTTT. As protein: CASSQLAGALTDTQYF.

CDR3 nucleotide sequence: TGTGCCAGCAGTGCCCGGGACAGGAACACCGGGGAGCTGTTTTTT. It yields the protein CASSARDRNTGELFF. This chain uses TRBV28 with TRBJ2-2; 7 nucleotides match TRBD1. The CDR3 totals 15 residues. V was pared by 5 bases and J by 1 base, with 4 bases of the junction left unmatched. CDR1 is MDHEN, CDR2 SYDVKM, per germline.

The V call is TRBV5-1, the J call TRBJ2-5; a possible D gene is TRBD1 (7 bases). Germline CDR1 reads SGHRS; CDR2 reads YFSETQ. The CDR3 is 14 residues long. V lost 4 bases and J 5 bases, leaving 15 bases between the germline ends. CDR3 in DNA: TGCGCCAGCAGCGCGACAGGGACTGAGGAGACCCAGTACTTC. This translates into CASSATGTEETQYF. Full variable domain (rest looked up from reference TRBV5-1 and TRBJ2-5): KAGVTQTPRYLIKTRGQQVTLSCSPISGHRSVSWYQQTPGQGLQFLFEYFSETQRNKGNFPGRFSGRQFSNSRSEMNVSTLELGDSALYLCASSATGTEETQYFGPGTRLLVL.

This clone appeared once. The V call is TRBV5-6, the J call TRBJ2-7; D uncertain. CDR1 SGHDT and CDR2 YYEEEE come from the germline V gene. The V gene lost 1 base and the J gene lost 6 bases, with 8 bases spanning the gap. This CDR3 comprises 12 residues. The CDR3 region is CASSLPVSEQYF. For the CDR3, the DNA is TGTGCCAGCAGCTTGCCGGTCTCCGAGCAGTACTTC.